These T cell receptor beta chains were read from a single sample in a study of cytomegalovirus exposure and HLA in healthy donors. TCRdb keeps only in-frame clones here, not all; method: immunoSEQ multiplex PCR. The sample contains 150,000 to 200,000 clones, about 86% of which appear only once. Sequenced input: PBMCs. The source of these receptors is a woman aged 18-30 years in good health and CMV-seronegative. CDR3s include the opening cysteine and the closing phenylalanine or tryptophan. Each record gives: clone size, J gene, D gene, V gene, CDR3 protein, CDR3 DNA. D genes are given only for firm matches. The listing skips clone size in some rows; elsewhere it reads once, few, many or a size class.

size: -; J: TRBJ1-3; D: -; V: TRBV28; CDR3: CASSLTASGNTIYF; DNA: TGTGCCAGCAGTTTGACAGCATCTGGAAACACCATATATTTT
size: few; J: TRBJ1-3; D: -; V: TRBV5-4; CDR3: CASSSKLRTQLSGNTIYF; DNA: TGTGCCAGCAGCTCGAAGCTCAGGACACAACTCTCTGGAAACACCATATATTTT
size: once; J: TRBJ2-2; D: -; V: TRBV27; CDR3: CASKTDSYTGELFF; DNA: TGTGCCAGCAAAACCGACAGCTACACCGGGGAGCTGTTTTTT
size: -; J: TRBJ2-1; D: TRBD2; V: TRBV19; CDR3: CASLPAGGVGNEQFF; DNA: TGTGCCAGCCTCCCGGCGGGAGGGGTAGGGAATGAGCAGTTCTTC
size: -; J: TRBJ1-1; D: -; V: TRBV19; CDR3: CASSIVLGEEAFF; DNA: TGTGCCAGTAGTATAGTCCTAGGTGAAGAAGCTTTCTTT
size: -; J: TRBJ2-7; D: -; V: TRBV28; CDR3: CASSPLRAGLYEQYF; DNA: TGTGCCAGCAGCCCCCTCAGGGCAGGGCTCTACGAGCAGTACTTC
size: -; J: TRBJ2-7; D: -; V: TRBV6-1; CDR3: CASSRWREAAYEQYF; DNA: TGTGCCAGCAGCCGCTGGAGGGAAGCCGCCTACGAGCAGTACTTC
size: -; J: TRBJ1-5; D: TRBD1; V: TRBV28; CDR3: CASRTPGQKIYPQHF; DNA: TGTGCCAGCAGAACCCCGGGACAGAAGATTTACCCCCAGCATTTT
size: -; J: TRBJ1-2; D: TRBD1; V: TRBV5-1; CDR3: CASSISPGTGRNNGYTF; DNA: TGCGCCAGCAGCATATCCCCAGGGACAGGGAGAAACAATGGCTACACCTTC
size: -; J: TRBJ2-3; D: -; V: TRBV27; CDR3: CASSLGTWGTDTQYF; DNA: TGTGCCAGCAGTTTGGGGACTTGGGGCACAGATACGCAGTATTTT
size: -; J: TRBJ2-5; D: TRBD2; V: TRBV29-1; CDR3: CSVEVGGRDGEQETQYF; DNA: TGCAGCGTTGAAGTAGGCGGGAGAGATGGGGAGCAAGAGACCCAGTACTTC
size: few; J: TRBJ1-1; D: -; V: TRBV6-5; CDR3: CASTLGEDGTEAFF; DNA: TGTGCCAGCACCCTCGGGGAGGACGGCACTGAAGCTTTCTTT
size: -; J: TRBJ1-5; D: -; V: TRBV29-1; CDR3: CSTSVGGNQPQHF; DNA: TGCAGCACCTCGGTGGGGGGAAATCAGCCCCAGCATTTT
size: -; J: TRBJ1-2; D: TRBD1; V: TRBV6-1; CDR3: CASSPGQGGGYTF; DNA: TGTGCCAGCAGCCCGGGACAGGGAGGTGGCTACACCTTC
size: -; J: TRBJ1-2; D: -; V: TRBV7-2; CDR3: CASSLGRGLGYTF; DNA: TGTGCCAGCAGCTTAGGGAGGGGCCTGGGCTACACCTTC
size: -; J: TRBJ2-3; D: -; V: TRBV30; CDR3: CAWSPGSGHTDTQYF; DNA: TGTGCCTGGAGTCCCGGGAGCGGACACACAGATACGCAGTATTTT
size: -; J: TRBJ2-1; D: TRBD2; V: TRBV6-1; CDR3: CASSLAADPYNEQFF; DNA: TGTGCCAGCAGCCTAGCGGCAGACCCGTACAATGAGCAGTTCTTC
size: -; J: TRBJ1-2; D: TRBD1; V: TRBV30; CDR3: CAGMGQGVENYGYTF; DNA: TGTGCCGGGATGGGACAGGGGGTAGAGAACTATGGCTACACCTTC
size: -; J: TRBJ1-2; D: -; V: TRBV4-1; CDR3: CASRSRGEAGYTF; DNA: TGCGCCAGCAGATCTCGGGGGGAGGCTGGCTACACCTTC
size: -; J: TRBJ2-1; D: TRBD2; V: TRBV5-1; CDR3: CASSLVAGVYNEQFF; DNA: TGCGCCAGCAGCTTGGTTGCGGGAGTCTACAATGAGCAGTTCTTC
size: -; J: TRBJ1-2; D: TRBD1; V: TRBV10-3; CDR3: CAISAAGGNYGYTF; DNA: TGTGCCATCAGTGCGGCAGGGGGAAACTATGGCTACACCTTC
size: -; J: TRBJ1-1; D: -; V: TRBV18; CDR3: CASSPGLRDTEAFF; DNA: TGTGCCAGCTCACCAGGACTTAGGGACACTGAAGCTTTCTTT
size: -; J: TRBJ2-1; D: -; V: TRBV7-7; CDR3: CASSPETGNYNEQFF; DNA: TGTGCTAGCAGCCCCGAGACTGGAAATTACAATGAGCAGTTCTTC
size: -; J: TRBJ2-7; D: -; V: TRBV28; CDR3: CASSFDSTYEQYF; DNA: TGTGCCAGCAGTTTTGACAGCACCTACGAGCAGTACTTC
size: -; J: TRBJ1-3; D: -; V: TRBV19; CDR3: CASSIDFPRRSSGNTIYF; DNA: TGTGCCAGTAGTATAGACTTCCCACGGCGGAGCTCTGGAAACACCATATATTTT
size: -; J: TRBJ2-7; D: TRBD1; V: TRBV6-5; CDR3: CASSYGHGTGGYEQYF; DNA: TGTGCCAGCAGTTACGGCCATGGGACAGGGGGCTACGAGCAGTACTTC
size: -; J: TRBJ1-1; D: -; V: TRBV2; CDR3: CASGSGVNTEAFF; DNA: TGTGCCAGCGGCTCGGGAGTGAACACTGAAGCTTTCTTT
size: -; J: TRBJ2-3; D: TRBD2; V: TRBV2; CDR3: CASSDGLAETDTQYF; DNA: TGTGCCAGCAGTGATGGGCTAGCGGAGACAGATACGCAGTATTTT
size: -; J: TRBJ2-7; D: TRBD2; V: TRBV5-1; CDR3: CASRVLAGSFYEQYF; DNA: TGCGCCAGCAGGGTTCTAGCGGGAAGCTTCTACGAGCAGTACTTC
size: -; J: TRBJ2-7; D: TRBD1; V: TRBV28; CDR3: CASRRRDSSLYEQYF; DNA: TGTGCCAGCAGACGCCGGGACAGTTCACTTTACGAGCAGTACTTC
size: once; J: TRBJ2-4; D: -; V: TRBV19; CDR3: CASSLTGTILQNIQYF; DNA: TGTGCCAGTAGTCTAACCGGGACAATCCTCCAAAACATTCAGTACTTC
size: -; J: TRBJ1-1; D: -; V: TRBV10-1; CDR3: CASSVNRVGTEAFF; DNA: TGCGCCAGCAGTGTCAACAGGGTCGGAACTGAAGCTTTCTTT
size: -; J: TRBJ1-5; D: -; V: TRBV28; CDR3: CASSSRREPQHF; DNA: TGTGCCAGCAGTTCAAGGAGGGAGCCCCAGCATTTT
size: -; J: TRBJ1-1; D: -; V: TRBV27; CDR3: CASSFDGYTEAFF; DNA: TGTGCCAGCAGTTTCGACGGGTACACTGAAGCTTTCTTT
size: -; J: TRBJ2-7; D: -; V: TRBV19; CDR3: CATTPGVGTYEQYF; DNA: TGTGCCACCACCCCAGGGGTCGGCACCTACGAGCAGTACTTC
size: few; J: TRBJ1-5; D: -; V: TRBV6-1; CDR3: CASSEWPQSNQPQHF; DNA: TGTGCCAGCAGTGAATGGCCACAGTCAAATCAGCCCCAGCATTTT
size: -; J: TRBJ2-7; D: TRBD2; V: TRBV7-6; CDR3: CASSLPLAGVYEQYF; DNA: TGTGCCAGCAGCTTACCGCTAGCGGGAGTCTACGAGCAGTACTTC
size: -; J: TRBJ2-7; D: -; V: TRBV28; CDR3: CASRNEYEQYF; DNA: TGTGCCAGCAGAAACGAGTACGAGCAGTACTTC
size: -; J: TRBJ2-7; D: TRBD1; V: TRBV4-1; CDR3: CASSSRQGDEQYF; DNA: TGCGCCAGCAGCTCACGACAGGGGGACGAGCAGTACTTC
size: few; J: TRBJ2-6; D: -; V: TRBV6-1; CDR3: CASSTGSSGANVLTF; DNA: TGTGCCAGCAGTACAGGGAGCTCTGGGGCCAACGTCCTGACTTTC
size: few; J: TRBJ1-1; D: -; V: TRBV5-4; CDR3: CASSPSPSTFTEAFF; DNA: TGTGCCAGCAGCCCCTCCCCGTCTACCTTCACTGAAGCTTTCTTT
size: few; J: TRBJ1-5; D: -; V: TRBV5-1; CDR3: CASSPDGDQPQHF; DNA: TGCGCCAGCAGCCCGGACGGGGATCAGCCCCAGCATTTT
size: -; J: TRBJ2-1; D: TRBD2; V: TRBV7-2; CDR3: CASSSTSGPYNEQFF; DNA: TGTGCCAGCAGCTCAACTAGCGGCCCCTACAATGAGCAGTTCTTC
size: -; J: TRBJ2-1; D: -; V: TRBV2; CDR3: CASTPRGNEQFF; DNA: TGTGCCAGCACCCCGAGGGGGAATGAGCAGTTCTTC
size: -; J: TRBJ2-7; D: -; V: TRBV7-9; CDR3: CASSLAQNYEQYF; DNA: TGTGCCAGCAGCTTAGCGCAGAACTACGAGCAGTACTTC
size: -; J: TRBJ1-1; D: -; V: TRBV6-4; CDR3: CASRGRGSMNTEAFF; DNA: TGTGCCAGCCGCGGGCGGGGCAGCATGAACACTGAAGCTTTCTTT
size: -; J: TRBJ2-3; D: -; V: TRBV4-1; CDR3: CASSESSFGGDTQYF; DNA: TGCGCCAGCAGCGAAAGTAGTTTCGGGGGAGATACGCAGTATTTT
size: -; J: TRBJ1-2; D: -; V: TRBV5-5; CDR3: CASSLNPRGAYGYTF; DNA: TGTGCCAGCAGCTTAAACCCCAGGGGCGCCTATGGCTACACCTTC
size: -; J: TRBJ1-1; D: -; V: TRBV9; CDR3: CASSSGPLPNTEAFF; DNA: TGTGCCAGCAGCTCTGGGCCCTTACCGAACACTGAAGCTTTCTTT
size: -; J: TRBJ2-7; D: TRBD1; V: TRBV19; CDR3: CASRLRDSHYEQYF; DNA: TGTGCCAGTAGACTCCGGGACAGCCACTACGAGCAGTACTTC